A selection of T cell receptor beta chains follows, all from one sample in a study of blood T cell repertoires in COVID-19. This table comes from immunoSEQ multiplex PCR, and its TCRdb copy is limited to in-frame clones, with some not included. This table has roughly 150,000 clones, about 90% appearing once. Sequencing was done on a sample of peripheral blood. Receptors were obtained from a woman aged 65 to 85 with acute or convalescent COVID-19. Both conserved end residues are trimmed from each CDR3. The D gene is left open where the match is weak.

j_call v_call d_call cdr3_aa
TRBJ1-2 TRBV25-1 TRBD1 ASSVGQRGGYT
TRBJ2-7 TRBV3-1/TRBV3-2 . ASSQPPGHQY
TRBJ1-3 TRBV28 TRBD1 ASRPPDRAGNTIY
TRBJ1-1 TRBV29-1 . SGSDRNTEAF
TRBJ2-2 TRBV13 TRBD2 ASSRYLAGGTGELF
TRBJ2-1 TRBV5-1 . ASSNLDIYNEQF
TRBJ2-3 TRBV30 TRBD1 AWAKPGQKSTDTQY
TRBJ1-6 TRBV2 TRBD1 ASSEISGQGSPLH
TRBJ2-1 TRBV6-5 . ASSPGSLNEQF
TRBJ2-5 TRBV2 . ASSRRDRETQY
TRBJ2-5 TRBV10-3 . AISANQETQY
TRBJ1-5 TRBV2 . ASTRQVGVDQPQH
TRBJ2-3 TRBV9 . ASSVDTGLADTQY
TRBJ2-7 TRBV2 . ASSVFRGTYEQY
TRBJ1-4 TRBV12-5 . ASPYPPSRRSNEKLF
TRBJ2-7 TRBV5-1 . ASSTHRYEQY
TRBJ1-2 TRBV7-9 TRBD1 ASSLETGNYGYT
TRBJ2-7 TRBV27 TRBD2 ASSTLAGVAEQY
TRBJ1-4 TRBV11-2 TRBD1 ASSLNRGRGDEKLF
TRBJ1-2 TRBV30 . AWSGPGVGKSYGYT
TRBJ2-2 TRBV6-2/TRBV6-3 TRBD1 ASSPGTGLTGELF
TRBJ2-5 TRBV10-2 TRBD1 ASRDRQETQY
TRBJ2-3 TRBV20-1 TRBD2 SASGAAGALDTQY
TRBJ1-2 TRBV7-2 TRBD1 ASSLDRGYYGYT
TRBJ2-3 TRBV24-1 TRBD2 ATSVPSGSTDTQY
TRBJ2-7 TRBV28 . ASSSGSTIIDEQY
TRBJ1-2 TRBV29-1 . SVEPFRGNGYT
TRBJ1-3 TRBV9 . ASSVDTKNSGNTIY
TRBJ1-2 TRBV11-2 TRBD1 ASSPGTGSGYT
TRBJ2-3 TRBV7-9 TRBD2 ASSLPRGGSDTQY
TRBJ2-5 TRBV24-1 . ATSDSPGDSEETQY
TRBJ1-6 TRBV2 . ASNRQQNSPLH
TRBJ2-2 TRBV5-8 TRBD1 ASSSGTGDPGELF
TRBJ2-7 TRBV5-1 TRBD1 ASSPSTGGPYEQY
TRBJ1-5 TRBV15 . ATSRDVGAVNQPQH
TRBJ1-5 TRBV20-1 TRBD1 SASYLRDRTDQPQH
TRBJ2-7 TRBV5-1 TRBD1 ASRLQGASNEQY
TRBJ2-1 TRBV15 . ATSKDRLAYNEQF
TRBJ2-2 TRBV7-8 . ASMMGRNTGELF
TRBJ1-5 TRBV2 . ASTDLEKPQH
TRBJ2-1 TRBV9 . ASSPFLEPSYNEQF
TRBJ2-3 TRBV19 . ASTPGNTDTQY
TRBJ2-1 TRBV9 TRBD1 ASSARDRDNNEQF
TRBJ2-2 TRBV6-5 . ASSRGYTGELF
TRBJ1-5 TRBV6-5 TRBD1 ASSLGTGEFQPQH
TRBJ1-2 TRBV5-8 . ASSSHARGGYT